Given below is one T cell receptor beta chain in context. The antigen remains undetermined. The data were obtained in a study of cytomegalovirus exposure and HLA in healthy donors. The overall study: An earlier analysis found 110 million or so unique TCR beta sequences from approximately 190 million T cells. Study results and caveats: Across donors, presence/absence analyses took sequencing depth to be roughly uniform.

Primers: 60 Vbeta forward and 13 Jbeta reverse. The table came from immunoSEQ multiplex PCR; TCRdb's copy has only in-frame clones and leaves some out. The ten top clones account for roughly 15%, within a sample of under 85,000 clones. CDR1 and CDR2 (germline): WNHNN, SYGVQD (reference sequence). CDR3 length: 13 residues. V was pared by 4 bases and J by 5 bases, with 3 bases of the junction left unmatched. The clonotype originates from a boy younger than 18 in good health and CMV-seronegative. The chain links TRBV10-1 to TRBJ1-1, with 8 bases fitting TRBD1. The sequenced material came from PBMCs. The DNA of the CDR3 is TGCGCCAGCAGTGGCCAGGGGGCTACTGAAGCTTTCTTT. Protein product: CASSGQGATEAFF.